Described below is a single T cell receptor (beta chain) sequence and its context. This clonotype has a handful of counts. The target of this receptor is not known. Per-base quality was not reported, and no clone a single base away is much larger than it. Relative to germline, V is missing 7 bases and J is missing 0 bases, with 12 bases of the junction outside any gene match. From the germline V gene, CDR1 is SNHLY and CDR2 is FYNNEI. The CDR3 numbers 16 residues from cysteine through phenylalanine. Only CDR3 DNA is held: 48 bases, read in frame from base 1. Reads for this sample came from an Illumina HiSeq 2500. TCR beta libraries were prepared by quantitative 5'-RACE with molecular barcodes. The study's own analysis went as follows. Disease-linked TCR variants were identified with a new computational method built on a probabilistic model of VDJ rearrangement. The public reads were run again by TCRdb, first through fastp at Q25 and then through MiXCR, and only productive beta chains were kept. Rows are unified per CDR3 protein, each entry keeping the most common DNA and genes. It is TCRdb's table, rather than the study itself, that gives the V and J calls and clone size. Across this sample there are 350,000 to 400,000 distinct CDR3 sequences, with approximately 20% seen only once. Roughly 14% of the sample is taken by the ten largest.

This sample is drawn from a study of CD8 T cells in ankylosing spondylitis (dated by TCRdb to about 2017). Context from the whole study: To find TCR variants linked to disease, the study profiled T cell receptor beta repertoires in ankylosing spondylitis patients and healthy donors. The whole study cohort included over a hundred healthy donors and around 25 ankylosing spondylitis patients. Peripheral blood was sampled, and synovial fluid was additionally collected from ankylosing spondylitis patients. Study-wide findings and limitations: A TCR beta motif of seven or eight highly homologous amino acid variants appeared characteristic of blood from ankylosing spondylitis patients. Some of the motif variants had been reported before in the synovial fluid and blood of reactive arthritis patients, a finding that suggests common disease-initiation mechanisms. In peripheral blood, the disease-linked clones were found at relatively low frequencies and had a CD8+ phenotype. The disease-linked clones were reported as significantly enriched in matched synovial fluid samples from ankylosing spondylitis patients.

Rearrangement joined TRBV2 to TRBJ2-7; TRBD1 lines up with 7 middle nucleotides. The specimen sequenced was blood, either unsorted or a sorted T cell fraction (not recorded which). This receptor was obtained from a male donor with ankylosing spondylitis or in good health (not recorded which). Read as DNA, the sequence is TGTGCCAGCACCAACACAAGGGACAGAGGCTCCTACGAGCAGTACTTC. Translated, it gives CASTNTRDRGSYEQYF.